Each of the 3 T cell receptor beta chains below was sequenced from the same sample in a study of tumor-infiltrating lymphocytes in primary liver carcinoma. Priming with a constant-region primer yielded TCR beta cDNA from 500 ng total RNA. Libraries for TCR beta were built through three nested multiplex PCR rounds, which together made up a slightly modified ARM-PCR procedure. Researchers ran the first two PCR rounds for roughly 11 cycles each with TRBV1-TRBV30 forward primers and a C-beta reverse primer. Via MiXCR, TCRdb re-called the multiplex PCR reads, giving one row per CDR3 protein. Of 300,000 to 400,000 distinct CDR3 sequences listed, less than 65% are singletons. Both blood RNA, taken from unsorted whole blood, and germline DNA were extracted. What was sequenced was peripheral blood. These TCRs come from a middle-aged man with primary liver carcinoma and hepatitis B virus infection.

The chain carries TRBV7-9 and TRBJ2-7; TRBD1 or TRBD2 may be the D gene (5 bases each). The CDR3 extends over 14 amino acids. Per germline, CDR1 SEHNR and CDR2 FQNEAQ (reference sequence). The V end was cut by 5 bases, the J end by 1 base, with 12 bases between. The DNA of the CDR3 is TGTGCCAGCAGCCCCAGTGAGGGGTCCTACGAGCAGTACTTC. Protein sequence: CASSPSEGSYEQYF. The whole variable domain, filled in from reference TRBV7-9 and TRBJ2-7, reads DTGVSQNPRHKITKRGQNVTFRCDPISEHNRLYWYRQTLGQGPEFLTYFQNEAQLEKSRLLSDRFSAERPKGSFSTLEIQRTEQGDSAMYLCASSPSEGSYEQYFGPGTRLTVT.

The CDR3 DNA reads as TGCAGTGTTAGGCCGGGAGCCGGCACAGACAGGCAGTATTTT. Translated: CSVRPGAGTDRQYF. The chain links TRBV20-1 to TRBJ2-3; perhaps TRBD2 as D (6 bases). V lost 7 bases and J 11 bases, leaving 25 bases between the germline ends. The V gene's germline CDR1 is DFQATT and CDR2 SNEGSKA (reference sequence). The length of the CDR3 is 14 residues.

As for this clonotype: A read error may account for a junction end that differs from germline. The chain has TRBV5-1 and TRBJ2-7; a weak D match, TRBD1 (5 bases). Germline assignment: CDR1 SGHRS and CDR2 YFSETQ. The CDR3 is 14 residues long. The CDR3 here is CASRAQDGSSEQYF. The DNA for the CDR3 is TGCGCCAGCAGGGCACAGGACGGGTCCTCCGAGCAGTACTTC.